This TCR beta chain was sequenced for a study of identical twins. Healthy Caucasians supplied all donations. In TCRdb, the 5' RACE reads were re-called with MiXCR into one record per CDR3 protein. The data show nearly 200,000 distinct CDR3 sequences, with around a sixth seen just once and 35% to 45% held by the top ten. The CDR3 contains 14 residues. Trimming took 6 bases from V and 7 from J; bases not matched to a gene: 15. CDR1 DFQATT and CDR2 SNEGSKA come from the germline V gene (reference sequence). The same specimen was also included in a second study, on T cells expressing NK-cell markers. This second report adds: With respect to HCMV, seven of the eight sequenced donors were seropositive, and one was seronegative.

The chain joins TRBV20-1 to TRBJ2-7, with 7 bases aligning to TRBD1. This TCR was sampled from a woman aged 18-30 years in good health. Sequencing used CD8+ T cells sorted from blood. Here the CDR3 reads CSAKRDRGIGEQYF. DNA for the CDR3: TGCAGTGCAAAAAGGGACAGAGGAATAGGGGAGCAGTACTTC.